The present TCR beta chain was sequenced within a study of CD8 T cells in ankylosing spondylitis. This clonotype has just a few counts. Its antigen remains unidentified. TCRdb reprocessed the 5' RACE reads with MiXCR, giving one entry per CDR3 protein. Among some 840,000 distinct CDR3 sequences listed, 10% to 15% were seen once. V gave up 5 bases and J gave up 7 bases; unmatched junction bases: 9. Germline assignment: CDR1 DFQATT and CDR2 SNEGSKA (reference sequence). The CDR3 is 14 amino acids. Study-level findings and limits: A TCR beta motif made of several highly homologous variants seemed typical of ankylosing spondylitis blood.

The chain links TRBV20-1 to TRBJ2-7, with 12 bases lining up with TRBD2. The sequencing sample was made of blood, either unsorted or a sorted T cell fraction (not recorded which). This receptor was obtained from a male donor with ankylosing spondylitis. CDR3 loop: CSAVTSGGTGEQYF. In nucleotides, the CDR3 is TGCAGTGCTGTAACTAGCGGGGGGACGGGAGAGCAGTACTTC.